This TCR beta chain originates from a study of T cells expressing NK-cell markers. Study-wide points: Several donors' CD3+CD56-NKG2C+ cells were dominated by the same clonotypes.

TCRdb reprocessed the 5' RACE reads and keeps a single row for each CDR3 protein, giving no DNA. The sample's table shows about 260,000 distinct CDR3 sequences. A remark on this clonotype: Its specificity is not known.

The sequence came from a man between 18 and 35 years old in good health. The material sequenced was blood T cells: a sorted CD56 or NKG2C T cell subset, CD4+ or CD8+ T cells, or bulk PBMC T cells (not recorded which).

CDR3 in amino acids: CASSPPNRVRGEKLFF. This rearrangement joins TRBV7-2 to TRBJ1-4; the D gene TCRdb calls, TRBD1, cannot be checked with no DNA. The CDR3 has 16 residues. CDR1 is SGHTA and CDR2 is FQGNSA in the germline V gene.